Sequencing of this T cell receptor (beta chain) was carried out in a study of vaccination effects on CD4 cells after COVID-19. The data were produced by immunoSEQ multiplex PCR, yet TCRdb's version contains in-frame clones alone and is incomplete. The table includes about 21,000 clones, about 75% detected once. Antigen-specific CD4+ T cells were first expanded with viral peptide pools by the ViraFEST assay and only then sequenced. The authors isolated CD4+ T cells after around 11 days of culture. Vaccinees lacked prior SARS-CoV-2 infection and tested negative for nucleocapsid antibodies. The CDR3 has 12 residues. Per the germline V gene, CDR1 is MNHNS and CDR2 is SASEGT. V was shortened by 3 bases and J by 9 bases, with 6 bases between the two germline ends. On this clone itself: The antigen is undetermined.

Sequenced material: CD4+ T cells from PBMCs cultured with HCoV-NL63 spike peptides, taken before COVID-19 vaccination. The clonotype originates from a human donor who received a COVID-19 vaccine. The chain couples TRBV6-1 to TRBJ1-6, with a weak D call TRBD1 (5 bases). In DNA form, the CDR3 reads TGTGCCAGCAGTGAGGGGGGTTCACCCCTCCACTTT. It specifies CASSEGGSPLHF.